This T cell receptor delta chain emerged from a study of γδ T cells in repeated Plasmodium falciparum infection. CDR3 size: 19 residues. CDR1 and CDR2 (germline): TSWWSYY, QGS. Study-level points and caveats: Vgamma9/Vdelta2+ T cells showed a stable polyclonal repertoire with shared TCRgamma sequences.

Flow sorting of PBMC yielded separate Vgamma9/Vdelta2+ and Vdelta2-negative gammadelta T cell populations for bulk repertoire analysis. Remarks on this clone: What it recognizes is unknown. The protein recorded in TCRdb matches a much larger clone and deviates from this DNA's translation at residue 17, suggesting a read error; the protein here is obtained by translating the DNA.

TCRdb re-called the multiplex PCR reads using CATT. The sample includes approximately 90,000 delta-chain clones, 0.95% to 1% seen only once; the top ten take nearly 10%. The J segment was not called; the V segment is TRDV1; the DNA was not compared with TRDD3, the D call given in the table. Sequenced sample: gamma-delta T cells from blood. The clonotype comes from a pool of human donors (malaria-infected and uninfected, not separated). The CDR3 DNA reads TGTGCTCTTGGCCCTTCTCACCGGGGGTACTGGGGGATAACCGATAAACCCATCTTT. As protein: CALGPSHRGYWGITDKPIF.